Below are 22 T cell receptor beta chains sequenced from a single sample in a study of beta chain features in type 1 diabetes. Notes on the study in general: People with Type 1 diabetes carried modestly yet significantly shorter TCRB CDR3s in all four CD4+ subsets.

Antigen specificity for these receptors is unknown. Reverse transcription of all isolated RNA meant that expressed TCRB transcripts were sequenced. Clones were read by immunoSEQ multiplex PCR, and TCRdb kept only the in-frame ones, dropping some. Of 300,000 to 350,000 clones in the sample, 13% were seen once. The specimen was naive CD4+ T cells from blood. Receptors were obtained from a woman between 18 and 30 years old with type 1 diabetes.

The DNA for the CDR3 is TGTGCCAGCAGTTACTACCTAGCTGGGGAGCTGTTTTTT. Translated: CASSYYLAGELFF. V and J are TRBV6-5 and TRBJ2-2, with TRBD2 as a possible D gene (5 bases). Germline values: CDR1 MNHEY, CDR2 SVGAGI. The CDR3 covers 13 residues. V was shortened by 1 base and J by 8 bases, with 8 bases between the two germline ends.

This chain connects TRBV19 to TRBJ2-1; 9 bases line up with TRBD1. With V trimmed by 5 bases and J by 3 bases, 5 bases remained unmatched. The CDR3 loop spans 15 amino acids. Germline CDR1 reads LNHDA; CDR2 reads SQIVND (reference sequence). CDR3 bases: TGTGCCAGTAGTTTTCTGGACAGGGGCTACAATGAGCAGTTCTTC. This encodes CASSFLDRGYNEQFF.

This sequence joins TRBV30 and TRBJ2-3, with 7 bases aligning to TRBD2. Trimming cost V 0 bases and J 3 bases; bases outside gene matches: 9. The V gene's germline CDR1 is GTSNPN and CDR2 SVGIG (reference sequence). The CDR3 sequence is 16 residues long. The CDR3, as DNA: TGTGCCTGGAGTGTGGGATATGCGGGAGAAACAGATACGCAGTATTTT. Residues: CAWSVGYAGETDTQYF.

The rearrangement uses TRBV30 and TRBJ2-5, with TRBD1 matching 9 bases. Germline V lookup: CDR1 GTSNPN, CDR2 SVGIG (reference sequence). The ends lost 3 bases at V and 4 bases at J; junction bases unmatched: 6. CDR3 length equals 14 residues. The CDR3 protein is CAWSLGTGPETQYF. DNA of the CDR3: TGTGCCTGGAGCTTAGGGACAGGGCCAGAGACCCAGTACTTC.

This clone was seen a handful of times. V and J are TRBV7-2 and TRBJ2-3; TRBD1 matches 11 bases. This CDR3 has 16 amino acids. Trimming at V came to 5 bases and at J to 3 bases, leaving 7 bases not matched to a gene. CDR1 is SGHTA and CDR2 is FQGNSA in the germline V gene. As DNA, the CDR3 is TGTGCCAGCAGCACTCACCGGGACAGGGGGACAGATACGCAGTATTTT. It encodes CASSTHRDRGTDTQYF.

The chain couples TRBV5-1 to TRBJ2-7, with TRBD2 identical over 7 bases. CDR3 length: 15 amino acids. Germline CDR1 is SGHRS and CDR2 is YFSETQ. Losses at the gene ends were 3 bases for V and 4 bases for J; bases not matched to a gene: 10. In nucleotides, the CDR3 is TGCGCCAGCAGCTGGGCCTCGGGGGGTTGGTACGAGCAGTACTTC. It encodes CASSWASGGWYEQYF.

The sample holds a few counts of this clone. The chain carries TRBV7-2 and TRBJ1-2; D possibly corresponds to TRBD1 (5 bases). The CDR3 is 15 residues long. The germline gives CDR1 SGHTA, CDR2 FQGNSA. V lost 0 bases to trimming and J lost 4 bases, with 12 bases between them. CDR3 residues: CASSLALSGAYGYTF. The CDR3 DNA reads as TGTGCCAGCAGCTTAGCGCTTTCTGGGGCCTATGGCTACACCTTC.

The chain couples TRBV7-2 to TRBJ2-3; 10 positions agree with TRBD1. Germline assignment: CDR1 SGHTA and CDR2 FQGNSA. The length of the CDR3 is 14 residues. V lost 4 bases to trimming and J lost 7 bases; unmatched junction nucleotides: 5. The CDR3 bases are TGTGCCAGCAGCTCGACAGGGGGCGCAAATACGCAGTATTTT. It specifies CASSSTGGANTQYF. Full variable domain (rest looked up from reference TRBV7-2 and TRBJ2-3): GAGVSQSPSNKVTEKGKDVELRCDPISGHTALYWYRQSLGQGLEFLIYFQGNSAPDKSGLPSDRFSAERTGGSVSTLTIQRTQQEDSAVYLCASSSTGGANTQYFGPGTRLTVL.

CDR3 loop: CASSLLADYYEQYF. In DNA, the CDR3 is TGTGCCAGCAGCTTACTAGCGGACTACTACGAGCAGTACTTC. The V gene is TRBV11-1, the J gene TRBJ2-7, with 7 bases matching TRBD2. The V segment lost 2 bases and the J segment 3 bases; nucleotides outside the gene matches: 4. CDR3 length: 14 amino acids. In germline, CDR1 is SGHAT, CDR2 FQDESV (reference sequence).

This clone was observed a handful of times. The rearrangement links TRBV27 to TRBJ2-7; 7 nucleotides agree with TRBD1. V lost 3 bases and J lost 5; bases outside the gene matches: 7. This CDR3 is 14 amino acids long. From germline, CDR1 is MNHEY and CDR2 SMNVEV (reference sequence). The DNA for the CDR3 is TGTGCCAGCAGTTTGAACAGGGGTGCCCACGAGCAGTACGTC. Translated, it gives CASSLNRGAHEQYV.

The chain has TRBV7-7 and TRBJ2-5; 8 bases match TRBD1. Germline V gene sequence: CDR1 SSHAT, CDR2 FNYEAQ (reference sequence). This CDR3 spans 15 amino acids. Trimming took 4 bases from V and 4 from J; bases not matched to a gene: 8. The CDR3 DNA follows: TGTGCCAGCAGCTCAGGACAGGGAGTGTTAGAGACCCAGTACTTC. It yields the protein CASSSGQGVLETQYF.

In its sample, this clone was seen a few times. The chain carries TRBV18 and TRBJ2-3; D might be TRBD2 (5 bases). Germline lookup yields CDR1 KGHSH and CDR2 LQKENI. Trimming removed 2 bases at V and 6 bases at J, with 9 bases between. CDR3 size: 13 residues. The CDR3 DNA reads TGTGCCAGCTCACCAGGGGAGCGCGATACGCAGTATTTT. Its protein is CASSPGERDTQYF.

Only a few counts were recorded for this clone. Other DNA sequences within the sample encode an identical CDR3. The chain links TRBV18 to TRBJ2-7; TRBD1 matches 7 bases. This CDR3 is built from 14 residues. The ends lost 4 bases at V and 0 bases at J; junction bases unmatched: 3. Germline V lookup: CDR1 KGHSH, CDR2 LQKENI. CDR3 DNA: TGTGCCAGCTCACTCGGACAGGCCTCCTACGAGCAGTACGTC. Protein product: CASSLGQASYEQYV.

A few counts support this clone. This rearrangement joins TRBV11-3 to TRBJ2-3; 12 bases align to TRBD2. CDR1 and CDR2 from the germline V gene are SGHNT and YENEEA. The CDR3 is 18 residues long. After removal of 4 bases from V and 0 bases from J, the junction contained 8 bases not matched to a gene. The CDR3 loop reads CASSSGLAGLSSTDTQYF. CDR3 coding DNA: TGTGCCAGCAGCTCCGGACTAGCGGGGCTTTCTAGCACAGATACGCAGTATTTT.

The gene calls are TRBV7-2 and TRBJ2-1, with 14 nucleotides matching TRBD2. The CDR3 has 17 residues. CDR1 and CDR2 (germline): SGHTA, FQGNSA. The ends lost 1 base at V and 2 bases at J; junction bases unmatched: 1. The DNA for the CDR3 is TGTGCCAGCAGCTTAGGACTAGCGGGAGGGCCCTACAATGAGCAGTTCTTC. It translates to CASSLGLAGGPYNEQFF.

This clone was picked up a small number of times. The chain couples TRBV7-9 to TRBJ2-6, with D perhaps TRBD2 (6 bases). Looked up from germline, CDR1 is SEHNR and CDR2 is FQNEAQ (reference sequence). The CDR3 spans 18 residues. Between the trimmed V and J ends, which lost 5 bases and 0 bases, there was a span of 17 bases. CDR3 residues: CASSLPRDPLSGANVLTF. The CDR3 DNA sequence: TGTGCCAGCAGCCTCCCGCGGGATCCTCTCTCTGGGGCCAACGTCCTGACTTTC. The full variable domain, rest sourced from reference TRBV7-9 and TRBJ2-6, is DTGVSQNPRHKITKRGQNVTFRCDPISEHNRLYWYRQTLGQGPEFLTYFQNEAQLEKSRLLSDRFSAERPKGSFSTLEIQRTEQGDSAMYLCASSLPRDPLSGANVLTFGAGSRLTVL.

This clone was seen a handful of times. The chain links TRBV6-5 to TRBJ2-1; 7 bases line up with TRBD1. Per germline, CDR1 MNHEY and CDR2 SVGAGI. J lost 9 bases, V lost 5 bases, and 7 bases had no gene match. This CDR3 region has 13 residues. The CDR3 nucleotides are TGTGCCAGCAGTACCACCGGACAGGCTGAGCAGTTCTTC. Translated, it gives CASSTTGQAEQFF.

This clone was counted a few times. The gene calls are TRBV5-1 and TRBJ1-1; maybe TRBD1 (6 bases). The CDR3 spans 15 residues. V was trimmed by 0 bases and J by 2 bases, leaving 11 bases between them. The germline CDR1 and CDR2 sequences are SGHRS and YFSETQ. Here the CDR3 DNA reads TGCGCCAGCAGCTTGGGGGGGCTGCCTAACACTGAAGCTTTCTTT. It yields the protein CASSLGGLPNTEAFF.

This clone has just a few counts. V usage is TRBV28 and J usage is TRBJ2-5, with D possibly TRBD1 on 5 matching bases. Germline V lookup: CDR1 MDHEN, CDR2 SYDVKM. Deletions cut 8 bases from V and 1 base from J, with 11 bases between. The CDR3 length is 13 residues. CDR3: CASAKGFQETQYF. As DNA, the CDR3 is TGTGCCAGCGCCAAGGGGTTCCAAGAGACCCAGTACTTC.

This chain links TRBV7-9 with TRBJ2-1, with D possibly TRBD1 on 5 matching bases. CDR3 length equals 16 residues. Germline-derived CDR1 and CDR2 are SEHNR and FQNEAQ (reference sequence). V was pared by 5 bases and J by 0 bases, with 14 bases between. CDR3 sequence: CASSPRASSSYNEQFF. The CDR3 DNA reads TGTGCCAGCAGCCCCAGGGCCTCGAGCTCCTACAATGAGCAGTTCTTC.

The chain recombines TRBV28 with TRBJ2-7; 11 bases agree with TRBD2. This CDR3 is built from 16 residues. J lost 2 bases, V lost 5 bases, and 8 bases had no gene match. Germline V CDR1 and CDR2: MDHEN, SYDVKM. CDR3 sequence reads: CASSINLAGGPYEQYF. The DNA for the CDR3 is TGTGCCAGCAGTATCAATCTAGCGGGAGGACCCTACGAGCAGTACTTC.

The sample holds a few counts of this clone. The V call is TRBV28, the J call TRBJ2-1; D gene unclear. The germline gives CDR1 MDHEN, CDR2 SYDVKM. The CDR3 sequence is 13 residues long. V was trimmed by 6 bases and J by 7 bases, leaving 13 bases between them. In nucleotides, the CDR3 is TGTGCCAGCAGATCCCCCCTTTCGAATGAGCAGTTCTTC. Translation: CASRSPLSNEQFF.